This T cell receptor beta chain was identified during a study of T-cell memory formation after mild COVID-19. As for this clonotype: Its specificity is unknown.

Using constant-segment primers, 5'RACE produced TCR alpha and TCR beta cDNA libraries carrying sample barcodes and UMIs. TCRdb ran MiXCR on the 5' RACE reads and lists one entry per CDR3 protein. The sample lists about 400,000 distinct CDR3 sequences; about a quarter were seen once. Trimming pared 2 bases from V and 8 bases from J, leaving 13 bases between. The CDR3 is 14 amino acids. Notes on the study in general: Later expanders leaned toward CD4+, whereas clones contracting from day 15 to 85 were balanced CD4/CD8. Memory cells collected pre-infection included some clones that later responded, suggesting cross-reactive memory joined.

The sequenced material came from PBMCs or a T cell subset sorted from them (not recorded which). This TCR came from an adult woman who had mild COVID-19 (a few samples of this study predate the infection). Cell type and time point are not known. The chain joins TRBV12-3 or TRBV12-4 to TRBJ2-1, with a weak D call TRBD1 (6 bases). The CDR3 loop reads CASSLKQGSHEQFF. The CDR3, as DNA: TGTGCCAGCAGTTTAAAACAGGGTAGCCATGAGCAGTTCTTC.